The clone carrying this T cell receptor beta chain occurred many times. Researchers amplified the TCR beta CDR3 regions from RNA transcripts. TCR CDR3 regions were first amplified by RT-PCR with HTBI primers. MiXCR, applied by TCRdb to the multiplex PCR reads, yields one record per CDR3 protein. The sample yields 450,000 to 650,000 distinct CDR3 sequences, 17% seen once. The source of the sample is a study of T cells in Graves' hyperthyroidism and ophthalmopathy. Lactation, pregnancy, other autoimmune disease or uncontrolled infection excluded patients. Orbital computed tomography, thyroid ultrasound, serum thyroxine and TRAb, and clinical symptoms together informed the diagnoses. About 10 ml of fresh peripheral blood supplied the PBMCs. The germline CDR1 and CDR2 sequences are SGHTA and FQGNSA. The trim removed 0 bases at V and 1 base at J, leaving 4 bases unmatched. This CDR3 has 16 residues.

This rearrangement joins TRBV7-2 to TRBJ1-1; 8 bases map to TRBD1. The specimen sequenced was blood. The clonotype comes from a woman under 30 with Graves' ophthalmopathy. CDR3 in DNA: TGTGCCAGCAGCTTAGCCGCAGGGGGCGCGAACACTGAAGCTTTCTTT. It translates to CASSLAAGGANTEAFF.